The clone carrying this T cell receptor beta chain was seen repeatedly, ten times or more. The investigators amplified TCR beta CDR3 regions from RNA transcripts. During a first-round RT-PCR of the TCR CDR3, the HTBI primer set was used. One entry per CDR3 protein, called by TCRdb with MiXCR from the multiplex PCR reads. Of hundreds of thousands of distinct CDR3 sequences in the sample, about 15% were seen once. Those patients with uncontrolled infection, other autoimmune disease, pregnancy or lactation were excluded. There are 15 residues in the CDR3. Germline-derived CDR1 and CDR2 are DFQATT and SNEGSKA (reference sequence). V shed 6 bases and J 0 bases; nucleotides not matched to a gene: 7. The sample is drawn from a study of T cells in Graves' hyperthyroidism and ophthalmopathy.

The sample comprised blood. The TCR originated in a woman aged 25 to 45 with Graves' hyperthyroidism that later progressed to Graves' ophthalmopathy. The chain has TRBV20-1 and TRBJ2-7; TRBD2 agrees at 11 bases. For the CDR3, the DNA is TGCAGTGCCTTGCTACTAGCGGGGGTCTCCTACGAGCAGTACTTC. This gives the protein CSALLLAGVSYEQYF.